This TCR beta chain stems from a study of T cells in women clearing cervical HPV infection. About the research overall: Cases' blood sampling followed lesion detection by median roughly five months (90 to 200).

This CDR3 is built from 15 residues. Trimming left V 4 bases short and J 2 bases short, with 14 bases between. Germline values: CDR1 SGDLS, CDR2 YYNGEE. The protocol was immunoSEQ multiplex PCR, while the TCRdb copy is restricted to in-frame clones and leaves out a portion. The sample yields about 40,000 clones, of which the top ten take up around 4.5%. Note on this clone: The antigen is undetermined. The read is 3 residues too short to cover the CDR3 end, so that end is filled in from the germline J gene.

Study-level points and caveats: Unknown T-cell numbers per sample may underlie the richness differences.

The sample consisted of blood buffy coat. This chain links TRBV9 with TRBJ2-3; D is possibly TRBD2 (6 bases). The sequence was obtained from a woman between 18 and 75 years old with a cervical HPV16 infection that either progressed to CIN3+ or cleared (not recorded which). CDR3 residues: CASSPRGSITDTQYF. The sequenced CDR3 bases are TGTGCCAGCAGCCCACGGGGGAGTATCACAGATACG.